A selection of T cell receptor beta chains follows, all from one sample in a study of identical twins. Each CDR3 protein gets one entry after TCRdb re-called the 5' RACE reads with MiXCR. The repertoire has about 330,000 distinct CDR3 sequences, 10% to 15% of them found once; the top ten carry around 6.9%. The same sample was also studied in work on yellow fever vaccine responses in identical twins.

The sample taken for sequencing was CD8+ T cells sorted from blood. These receptors were collected from a woman under 30 in good health. Each CDR3 is given with its conserved first and last residue. Each record gives: V gene, D gene, J gene, clone size, CDR3 protein, CDR3 DNA. The D gene is left open where the match is weak. Clone size is given for some rows only: seen once, a few or many times, or a class if the clone is expanded.

>TRBV10-3|.|TRBJ2-1|few
CAISEAGSDEQFF
TGTGCCATCAGTGAGGCTGGGTCCGATGAGCAGTTCTTC
>TRBV12-3/TRBV12-4|.|TRBJ1-1|few
CASSLGGEDTEAFF
TGTGCCAGCAGTCTGGGGGGGGAGGACACTGAAGCTTTCTTT
>TRBV20-1|.|TRBJ2-7|few
CSASLPKQQYEQYF
TGCAGTGCTAGTTTACCTAAGCAGCAATACGAGCAGTACTTC
>TRBV11-1|TRBD2|TRBJ2-5|.
CASSFGSVLSGGKETQYF
TGTGCCAGCAGCTTCGGATCGGTCCTTAGCGGGGGCAAAGAGACCCAGTACTTC
>TRBV6-1|.|TRBJ1-3|.
CASSVLGEGNTIYF
TGTGCCAGCAGTGTGTTAGGGGAGGGAAACACCATATATTTT
>TRBV3-1|TRBD2|TRBJ2-5|.
CASSPRAGGAAETQYF
TGTGCCAGCAGCCCTCGGGCGGGGGGGGCCGCTGAGACCCAGTACTTC
>TRBV24-1|TRBD1|TRBJ2-3|many
CATSDFKGRTGGADTQYF
TGTGCCACCAGTGATTTTAAAGGGCGGACAGGAGGTGCAGATACGCAGTATTTT
>TRBV10-1|TRBD1|TRBJ2-3|.
CASSTGTGKETDTQYF
TGCGCCAGCAGTACTGGGACAGGGAAAGAGACAGATACGCAGTATTTT
>TRBV11-2|TRBD2|TRBJ2-3|few
CASSFPPSGRAKDTQYF
TGTGCCAGCAGCTTCCCCCCTAGCGGGAGGGCCAAAGATACGCAGTATTTT
>TRBV5-1|TRBD2|TRBJ2-3|.
CASSFSKTGLHTDTQYF
TGCGCCAGCAGCTTTTCTAAGACGGGACTACACACAGATACGCAGTATTTT
>TRBV29-1|.|TRBJ2-7|few
CSVEGEGTHYEQYF
TGCAGCGTTGAAGGTGAGGGGACGCATTACGAGCAGTACTTC
>TRBV7-9|TRBD1|TRBJ2-1|few
CASSLLAGGTDEQFF
TGTGCCAGCAGCTTGTTGGCAGGGGGCACGGATGAGCAGTTCTTC
>TRBV27|.|TRBJ2-1|.
CASSRDLLEQFF
TGTGCCAGCAGTCGGGATTTGCTTGAGCAGTTCTTC
>TRBV6-5|TRBD2|TRBJ2-3|.
CASSSIREGTDTQYF
TGTGCCAGCAGTTCCATTCGGGAGGGCACAGATACGCAGTATTTT
>TRBV4-1|.|TRBJ2-1|few
CASSQHTTTAYNEQFF
TGCGCCAGCAGCCAACATACGACAACCGCCTACAATGAGCAGTTCTTC
>TRBV15|.|TRBJ2-3|.
CATSNFSEYTDTQYF
TGTGCCACCAGCAACTTCTCAGAATACACAGATACGCAGTATTTT
>TRBV15|TRBD2|TRBJ2-3|.
CATSRDLALAGGRDTQYF
TGTGCCACCAGCAGAGATTTAGCGCTAGCGGGGGGCAGGGATACGCAGTATTTT
>TRBV20-1|.|TRBJ1-1|.
CSARDRGLHNAEAFF
TGCAGTGCTAGAGATCGCGGCCTACACAACGCTGAAGCTTTCTTT
>TRBV5-1|TRBD2|TRBJ2-5|few
CASSLELAGGLETQYF
TGCGCCAGCAGCTTGGAGCTAGCGGGGGGGCTTGAGACCCAGTACTTC
>TRBV10-3|.|TRBJ1-3|few
CAISEGNTIYF
TGTGCCATCAGTGAAGGGAACACCATATATTTT